This TCR beta chain was captured by sequencing in a study of a mutant IDH1 vaccine in newly diagnosed glioma. Study information: With temozolomide cycles, or 4-6 weeks after radiotherapy alone, vaccination was started. Of treated patients, roughly 62% were men and approximately 40% women, averaging about 37 years. Study-level findings and limits: No link was apparently found between pseudoprogression and changes in top peripheral T cell clonotypes.

Time point reported: week 11, during vaccination. Doses of 300 ug of mutant IDH1 20-mer peptide were given with topical imiquimod. About this clone: The antigen remains undetermined.

Libraries were prepared by immunoSEQ multiplex PCR; TCRdb keeps only in-frame clonotypes and omits some of them. Of some 120,000 clones detected, about four fifths appear once; the ten largest clones hold 4.5% to 5.5%. The CDR3 is 15 amino acids. V lost 0 bases and J 4 bases, leaving 11 bases between the germline ends. The germline gives CDR1 SGHRS, CDR2 YFSETQ. The chain has TRBV5-1 and TRBJ1-3, with D tentatively TRBD1 (6 bases). This clonotype originated in a middle-aged man with glioma. The sample consisted of PBMCs, taken from a glioma patient whose treatment included an IDH1 peptide vaccine. The chain's CDR3 is CASSLVAGAGNTIYF. CDR3 nucleotide sequence: TGCGCCAGCAGCTTGGTAGCAGGGGCAGGAAACACCATATATTTT.